Below, one T cell receptor beta chain is given with its context. Its antigen is not known. A read error may account for a junction end that differs from germline. This specimen comes from a study of post-analysis software for immune sequencing data. Overall study findings and caveats: Compared with controls, patients had more of roughly five TRBV segments, including TRBV5-6, TRBV5-1 and TRBV20-1.

CDR3 length equals 17 residues. In germline, CDR1 is LGHNA, CDR2 YNFKEQ. Unique molecular identifiers had been added to the TCR beta cDNA libraries. TCRdb used MiXCR to reprocess the PCR reads, holding one entry per CDR3 protein. The repertoire holds hundreds of thousands of distinct CDR3 sequences, with approximately 59% as singletons. What was sequenced was blood. The TCR was taken from a girl aged 2-15 years with multiple sclerosis. The chain uses TRBV4-2 and TRBJ2-3, with 9 bases lining up with TRBD2. CDR3 DNA: TGTGCCAGCAGCCAAGATAACGGCGGGGGGGCCGGGGATACGCGGTATTTT. Residues: CASSQDNGGGAGDTRYF.